The present TCR beta chain was sequenced within a study of T cell repertoires in cytomegalovirus infection. Turning to the study itself: Through public TCR beta signatures, both CMV infection and matching HLA type were indicated.

TCRdb re-derived calls from the reads in MiXCR, one entry per CDR3 protein. The sample yields more than 200,000 distinct CDR3 sequences, over 8% seen once. This clonotype appeared many times. Its antigen is not known. Whole-study results and caveats: The ex vivo response showed dominance by HLA-C-restricted CMV-specific TCR beta clonotypes.

Germline CDR1 is SGHTA and CDR2 is FQGNSA. Trimming took off 7 bases at V and 0 bases at J, with 10 bases between the two ends. The CDR3 extends over 14 amino acids. The V gene is TRBV7-2, the J gene TRBJ1-5, with unresolved D. Material for sequencing was PBMCs. The TCR comes from a human donor in good health (CMV status not recorded). Some clones in this sample may be carry-over from other donors' samples. This CDR3 reads CASTPGNSNQPQHF. In DNA form, the CDR3 reads TGTGCCAGCACCCCAGGAAATAGCAATCAGCCCCAGCATTTT. The whole variable domain, filled in from reference TRBV7-2 and TRBJ1-5, reads GAGVSQSPSNKVTEKGKDVELRCDPISGHTALYWYRQSLGQGLEFLIYFQGNSAPDKSGLPSDRFSAERTGGSVSTLTIQRTQQEDSAVYLCASTPGNSNQPQHFGDGTRLSIL.